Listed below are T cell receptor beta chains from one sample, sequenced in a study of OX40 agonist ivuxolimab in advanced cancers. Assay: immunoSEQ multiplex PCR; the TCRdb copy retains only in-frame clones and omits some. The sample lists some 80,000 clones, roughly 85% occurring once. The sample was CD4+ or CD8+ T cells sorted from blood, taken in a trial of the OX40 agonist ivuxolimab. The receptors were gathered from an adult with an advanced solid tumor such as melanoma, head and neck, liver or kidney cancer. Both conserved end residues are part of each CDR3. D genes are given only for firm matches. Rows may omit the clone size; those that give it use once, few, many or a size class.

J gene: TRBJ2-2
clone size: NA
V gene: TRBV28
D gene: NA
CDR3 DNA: TGTGCCAGCAAGCAGGCAACAGAGGCCGGGGAGCTGTTTTTT
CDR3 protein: CASKQATEAGELFF

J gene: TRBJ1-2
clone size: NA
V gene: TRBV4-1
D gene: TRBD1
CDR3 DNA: TGCGCCAGCAGCCTCCGGGACAGGGGCGAAAGAGGCTACACCTTC
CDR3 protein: CASSLRDRGERGYTF

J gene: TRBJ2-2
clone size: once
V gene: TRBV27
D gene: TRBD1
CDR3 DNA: TGTGCCAGCAGTTCAACACAGGGGGCGCGCACCGGGGAGCTGTTTTTT
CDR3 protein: CASSSTQGARTGELFF

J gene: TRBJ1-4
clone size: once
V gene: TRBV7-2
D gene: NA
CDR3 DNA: TGTGCCAGCAGCTTAGGCGCGGGGGAGGGGGCTAATGAAAAACTGTTTTTT
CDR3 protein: CASSLGAGEGANEKLFF

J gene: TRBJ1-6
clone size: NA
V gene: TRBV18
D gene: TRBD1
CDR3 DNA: TGTGCCAGCTCACCAAATGCCGACAGGGCCACCCTCCACTTT
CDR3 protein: CASSPNADRATLHF

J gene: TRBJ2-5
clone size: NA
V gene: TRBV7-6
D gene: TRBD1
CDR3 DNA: TGTGCCAGCAGCTTAAGATCTCCGGGACAGATTAAAGAGACCCAGTACTTC
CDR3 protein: CASSLRSPGQIKETQYF

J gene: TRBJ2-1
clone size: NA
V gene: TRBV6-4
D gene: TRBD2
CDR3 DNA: TGTGCCAGCAGTGACTCCGTCTCTAGCGGGGGAAGGTTCTTC
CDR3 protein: CASSDSVSSGGRFF

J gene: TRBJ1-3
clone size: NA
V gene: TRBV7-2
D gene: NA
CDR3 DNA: TGTGCCAGCAGCTTAACCATCTCTGGAAACACCATATATTTT
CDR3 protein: CASSLTISGNTIYF

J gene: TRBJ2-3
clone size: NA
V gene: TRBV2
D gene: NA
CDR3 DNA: TGTGCCAGCACGAAAAGGGACAGCACAGATACGCAGTATTTT
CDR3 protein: CASTKRDSTDTQYF

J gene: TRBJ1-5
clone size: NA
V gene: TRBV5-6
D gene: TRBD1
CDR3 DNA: TGTGCCAGCAGCTTGGCGGACAGGGATGACCAGCCCCAGCATTTT
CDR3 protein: CASSLADRDDQPQHF

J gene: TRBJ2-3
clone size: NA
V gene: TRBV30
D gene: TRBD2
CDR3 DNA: TGTGCCTGGAGTATCAGCGGGAACACAGATACGCAGTATTTT
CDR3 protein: CAWSISGNTDTQYF

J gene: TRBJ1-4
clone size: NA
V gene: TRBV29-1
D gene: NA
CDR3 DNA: TGCAGCGTGGTGTGGGGGGGGAATGAAAAACTGTTTTTT
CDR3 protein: CSVVWGGNEKLFF

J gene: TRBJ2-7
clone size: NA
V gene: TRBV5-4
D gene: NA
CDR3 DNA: TGTGCCAGCAGCTTGGAAGGGACGACAAGGGAGCAGTACTTC
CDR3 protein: CASSLEGTTREQYF

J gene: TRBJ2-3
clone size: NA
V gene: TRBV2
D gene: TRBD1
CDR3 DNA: TGTGCCAGCAGTGGACAGGGGGGAAACTCAGATACGCAGTATTTT
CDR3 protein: CASSGQGGNSDTQYF

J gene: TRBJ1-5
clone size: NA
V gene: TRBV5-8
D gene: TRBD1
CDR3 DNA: TGTGCCAGCAGCCCACAGGGGGCGGGCCAGCCCCAGCATTTT
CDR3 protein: CASSPQGAGQPQHF

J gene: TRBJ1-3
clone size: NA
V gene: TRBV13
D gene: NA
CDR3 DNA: TGTGCCAGCAGTTTCGGGTCCGAATCTGGAAACACCATATATTTT
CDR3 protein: CASSFGSESGNTIYF

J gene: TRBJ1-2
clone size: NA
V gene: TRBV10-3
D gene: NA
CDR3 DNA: TGTGCCATCAGTGAGCTTCCAATATTAAGGGTTAGTGGCTACACCTTC
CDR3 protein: CAISELPILRVSGYTF

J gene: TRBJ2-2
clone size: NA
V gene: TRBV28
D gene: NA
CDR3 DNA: TGTGCCAGCAAGGAGAGTAACACCGGGGAGCTGTTTTTT
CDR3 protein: CASKESNTGELFF

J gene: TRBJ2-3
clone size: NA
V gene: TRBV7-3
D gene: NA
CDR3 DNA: TGTGCCAGCAGCTCCGGACTCTGGAACACAGATACGCAGTATTTT
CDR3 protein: CASSSGLWNTDTQYF

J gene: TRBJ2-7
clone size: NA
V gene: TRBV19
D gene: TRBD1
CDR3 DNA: TGTGCCAGTAGTCCTAGGACAGGGCCTAAGCAGTACTTC
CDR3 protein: CASSPRTGPKQYF

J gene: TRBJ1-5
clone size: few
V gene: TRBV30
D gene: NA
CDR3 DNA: TGTGCCTGGAGTGGGCGAGATCAGCCCCAGCATTTT
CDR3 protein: CAWSGRDQPQHF

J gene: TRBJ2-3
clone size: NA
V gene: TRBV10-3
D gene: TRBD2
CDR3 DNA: TGTGCCACCCGTACCGGGAGCGGGGGCTACACAGATACGCAGTATTTT
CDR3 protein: CATRTGSGGYTDTQYF

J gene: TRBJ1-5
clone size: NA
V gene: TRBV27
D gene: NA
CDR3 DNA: TGTGCCCCTGTAGGTTGCAATCAGCCCCAGCATTTT
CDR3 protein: CAPVGCNQPQHF

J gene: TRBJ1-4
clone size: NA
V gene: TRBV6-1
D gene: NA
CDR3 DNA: TGTGCCAGCAGGGTGACATGGAAGGAAAAACTGTTTTTT
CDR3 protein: CASRVTWKEKLFF

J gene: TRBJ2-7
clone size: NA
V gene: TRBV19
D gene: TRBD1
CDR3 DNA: TGTGCCAGTAGTATTTCCCAGGGGGCATCGTACGAGCAGTACTTC
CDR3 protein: CASSISQGASYEQYF

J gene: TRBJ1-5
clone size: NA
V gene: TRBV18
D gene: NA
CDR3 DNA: TGTGCCAGCTCACCACAGGGAGGGAACAATCAGCCCCAGCATTTT
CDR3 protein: CASSPQGGNNQPQHF

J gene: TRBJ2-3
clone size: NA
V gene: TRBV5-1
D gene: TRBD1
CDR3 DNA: TGCGCCAGCAGCGTGGACAGGCCCCCAGATACGCAGTATTTT
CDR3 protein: CASSVDRPPDTQYF

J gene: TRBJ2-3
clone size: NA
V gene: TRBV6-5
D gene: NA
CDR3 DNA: TGTGCCAGCAGTTACAGTCGGTTCACAGATACGCAGTATTTT
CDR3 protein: CASSYSRFTDTQYF

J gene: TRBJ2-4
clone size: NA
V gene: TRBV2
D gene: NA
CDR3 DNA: TGTGCCAGCAGCGTTGCTGTCATGGGCCTTAAAAACATTCAGTACTTC
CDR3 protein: CASSVAVMGLKNIQYF

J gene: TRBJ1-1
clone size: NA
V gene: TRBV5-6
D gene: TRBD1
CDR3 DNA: TGTGCCAGCAGTACTCTCCCGGGACAGGGAAGGACTGAAGCTTTCTTT
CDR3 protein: CASSTLPGQGRTEAFF

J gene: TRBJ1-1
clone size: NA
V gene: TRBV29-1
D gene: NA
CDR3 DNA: TGCAGCGCCCGGGACGGCCAGAACACTGAAGCTTTCTTT
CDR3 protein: CSARDGQNTEAFF

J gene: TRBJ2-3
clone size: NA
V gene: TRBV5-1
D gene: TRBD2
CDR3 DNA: TGCGCCAGCAGCTTGGGACTAGCGGGGGGGCCGTACACAGATACGCAGTATTTT
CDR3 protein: CASSLGLAGGPYTDTQYF